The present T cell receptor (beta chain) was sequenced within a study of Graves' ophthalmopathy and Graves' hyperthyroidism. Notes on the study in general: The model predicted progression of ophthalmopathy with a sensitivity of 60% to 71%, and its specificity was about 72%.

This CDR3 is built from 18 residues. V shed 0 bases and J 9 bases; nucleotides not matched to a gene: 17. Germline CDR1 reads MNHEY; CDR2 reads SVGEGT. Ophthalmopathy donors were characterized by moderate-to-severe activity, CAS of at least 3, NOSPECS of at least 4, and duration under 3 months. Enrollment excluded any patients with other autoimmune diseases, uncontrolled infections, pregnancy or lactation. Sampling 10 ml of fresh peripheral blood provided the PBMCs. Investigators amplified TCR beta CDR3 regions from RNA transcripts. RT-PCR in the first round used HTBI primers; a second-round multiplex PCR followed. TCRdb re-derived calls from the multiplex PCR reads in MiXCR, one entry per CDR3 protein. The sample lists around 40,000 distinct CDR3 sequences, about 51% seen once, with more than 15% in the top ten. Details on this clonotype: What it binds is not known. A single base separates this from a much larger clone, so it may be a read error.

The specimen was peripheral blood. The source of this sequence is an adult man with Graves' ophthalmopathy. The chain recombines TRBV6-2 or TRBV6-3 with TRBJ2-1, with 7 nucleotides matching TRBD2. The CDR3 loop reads CASSYSNRRTGGGGEQFF. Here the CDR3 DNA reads TGTGCCAGCAGTTACTCGAATAGGAGGACTGGCGGGGGAGGTGAGCAGTTCTTC.